One sample yielded the 9 T cell receptor beta chains listed below, sequenced in a study of blood T cell repertoires in COVID-19. TCRdb's copy holds only in-frame clones and misses some; the assay was immunoSEQ multiplex PCR. The sample gives more than 100,000 clones, around 90% of which show up once; 3.8% is in the top ten. The sequencing input was peripheral blood. The receptors were sampled from a woman aged 55 to 70 with COVID-19, enrolled during active disease.

The chain employs TRBV7-9 and TRBJ2-2; no clear D. V was clipped by 3 bases and J by 6 bases, with 11 bases between them. Germline CDR1 reads SEHNR; CDR2 reads FQNEAQ (reference sequence). The CDR3 totals 14 residues. The CDR3 DNA sequence: TGTGCCAGCAGCTTTCTTCTGGCTTCCGGGGAGCTGTTTTTT. Protein sequence: CASSFLLASGELFF.

This chain connects TRBV9 to TRBJ2-7, with D maybe TRBD1 (5 bases). CDR1 SGDLS and CDR2 YYNGEE come from the germline V gene. V was shortened by 0 bases and J by 2 bases, with 9 bases between the two germline ends. The CDR3 consists of 14 residues. CDR3 in DNA: TGTGCCAGCAGCGTAGCAGGGCCCCCCTACGAGCAGTACTTC. Amino acid sequence: CASSVAGPPYEQYF.

This chain connects TRBV5-6 to TRBJ2-7; TRBD1 aligns across 10 bases. This CDR3 has 15 amino acids. Trimming removed 2 bases from V and 4 bases from J; junction bases left unmatched: 6. Germline V gene lookup returns CDR1 SGHDT and CDR2 YYEEEE. The CDR3 DNA is TGTGCCAGCAGCTTCGGGGGGACAGGGGAGTACGAGCAGTACTTC. It encodes CASSFGGTGEYEQYF.

In its sample, this clone was seen once. The chain uses TRBV19 and TRBJ1-5; a possible D gene is TRBD1 (5 bases). This CDR3 contains 17 residues. Germline V lookup: CDR1 LNHDA, CDR2 SQIVND (reference sequence). The ends were cut back, 4 bases at V and 0 bases at J, with 16 bases in the middle. This chain's CDR3 is CASSTPLGHYSNQPQHF. CDR3 DNA: TGTGCCAGTAGTACCCCCCTTGGACACTATAGCAATCAGCCCCAGCATTTT. The entire variable domain, with the rest obtained from reference TRBV19 and TRBJ1-5, is as follows: DGGITQSPKYLFRKEGQNVTLSCEQNLNHDAMYWYRQDPGQGLRLIYYSQIVNDFQKGDIAEGYSVSREKKESFPLTVTSAQKNPTAFYLCASSTPLGHYSNQPQHFGDGTRLSIL.

The chain is built from TRBV5-4 and TRBJ2-3, with 12 bases matching TRBD2. CDR3 length: 18 amino acids. Trimming cost V 1 base and J 2 bases; bases outside gene matches: 8. Per the germline V gene, CDR1 is SGHNT and CDR2 is YYREEE (reference sequence). The CDR3 loop reads CASSLLLAGGINTDTQYF. The DNA for the CDR3 is TGTGCCAGCAGCTTGTTACTAGCGGGGGGCATAAACACAGATACGCAGTATTTT. The full variable domain, rest sourced from reference TRBV5-4 and TRBJ2-3, is ETGVTQSPTHLIKTRGQQVTLRCSSQSGHNTVSWYQQALGQGPQFIFQYYREEENGRGNFPPRFSGLQFPNYSSELNVNALELDDSALYLCASSLLLAGGINTDTQYFGPGTRLTVL.

The chain uses TRBV19 and TRBJ1-1, with no clear D. The V end lost 6 bases, the J end lost 11 bases, and 16 bases lay between the germline ends. CDR1 and CDR2 (germline): LNHDA, SQIVND (reference sequence). The CDR3 length is 12 residues. CDR3 residues: CASRSRGFGAFF. The CDR3 nucleotides read TGTGCCAGTAGATCTAGAGGGTTCGGGGCTTTCTTT.

This chain uses TRBV18 with TRBJ2-3, with TRBD2 as a possible D gene (5 bases). Germline CDR1 is KGHSH and CDR2 is LQKENI. Trimming removed 0 bases from V and 7 bases from J, with 14 bases in between. There are 15 residues in the CDR3. CDR3 DNA sequence: TGTGCCAGCTCACCACCGCAACAGCGGCTACATACGCAGTATTTT. It is translated as CASSPPQQRLHTQYF. Looking up the rest from reference TRBV18 and TRBJ2-3 gives the full variable domain: NAGVMQNPRHLVRRRGQEARLRCSPMKGHSHVYWYRQLPEEGLKFMVYLQKENIIDESGMPKERFSAEFPKEGPSILRIQQVVRGDSAAYFCASSPPQQRLHTQYFGPGTRLTVL.

In this sample, this clone turned up a few times. The chain joins TRBV7-2 to TRBJ1-6; a weak D match, TRBD1 (6 bases). Germline values: CDR1 SGHTA, CDR2 FQGNSA. V was trimmed by 4 bases and J by 0 bases, leaving 16 bases between them. This CDR3 comprises 18 residues. CDR3 DNA sequence: TGTGCCAGCAGCTCTCGGGGACACACGAGCTCCTATAATTCACCCCTCCACTTT. Protein sequence: CASSSRGHTSSYNSPLHF.

V usage is TRBV19 and J usage is TRBJ2-7; no reliable D call. V was cut by 4 bases and J by 3 bases, with 10 bases left in between. The CDR3 extends over 13 amino acids. Germline assignment: CDR1 LNHDA and CDR2 SQIVND (reference sequence). The CDR3 DNA reads as TGTGCCAGTAGTACCCTCCCCGGCTACGAGCAGTACTTC. The encoded protein is CASSTLPGYEQYF.